This T cell receptor beta chain was captured in a study of T cell changes during pregnancy in multiple sclerosis. CDR1 is MNHNY, CDR2 SVGAGI, per germline (reference sequence). The CDR3 loop spans 15 amino acids. V trimming: 4 bases; J trimming: 3 bases; junction bases outside the gene matches: 1. This clone was seen just once. TCRdb's table, derived via immunoSEQ multiplex PCR, lists solely in-frame clones and lacks some. The sample shows roughly 49,000 clones, 92% of them seen only once. The clonotype originates from a female donor with multiple sclerosis, enrolled in a pregnancy study. This material consisted of peripheral blood, taken after pregnancy. This sequence joins TRBV6-6 and TRBJ1-6, with TRBD1 matching over 9 bases. The DNA of the CDR3 is TGTGCCAGCAGTTCGACAGGGGGCTATAATTCACCCCTCCACTTT. This sequence encodes CASSSTGGYNSPLHF.